Listed below are T cell receptor beta chains from one sample, sequenced in a study of cytomegalovirus exposure and HLA in healthy donors. Sequencing used immunoSEQ multiplex PCR; TCRdb keeps in-frame clones, though not all of them. The sample consists of around 190,000 clones, roughly 85% of them appearing once. Sequenced input: PBMCs. These receptors all come from a woman aged 40 to 50 in good health and CMV-seronegative. Each CDR3 is given without its conserved first and last residue.

CDR3 length	V gene	J gene	CDR3 protein
14	TRBV6-1	TRBJ2-1	ASSEALGRGYNEQF
14	TRBV4-3	TRBJ2-2	ASSQGTGGDPGELF
11	TRBV9	TRBJ2-5	ASSADAGETQY
13	TRBV9	TRBJ1-4	ASSVAGTGSEKLF
12	TRBV10-3	TRBJ1-1	AISRPGGSFEAF
12	TRBV14	TRBJ2-2	ASSPDYNTGELF
11	TRBV5-4	TRBJ2-7	ASSLTGNPEQY
14	TRBV28	TRBJ1-1	ASSSPEGLDLRKAF
17	TRBV5-6	TRBJ2-7	ASSPRVAGGNDVSYEQY
12	TRBV19	TRBJ1-1	ASIAEEGFAEAF